The sequence of this TCR beta chain was determined in a study of cytomegalovirus exposure and HLA in healthy donors. In this sample, this clone turned up a few times. Its antigen is as yet unknown. The PCR made use of 60 Vbeta and 13 Jbeta primers. Sequencing used immunoSEQ multiplex PCR; TCRdb keeps in-frame clones, though not all of them. The sample yields 60,000 to 65,000 clones, more than 70% seen once. Points from the study as a whole: The authors confirmed in vitro that a few CMV-associated chains were specific for CMV antigens. Later analysis identified a missense DCLRE1C variant that was linked to TCR beta V- and J-gene trimming.

V lost 1 base, J lost 2 bases, and 6 bases lay in between. CDR1 and CDR2 (germline): SGHTA, FQGNSA. This CDR3 is built from 14 residues. The sequencing sample was made of PBMCs. This TCR was sampled from a man in his fifties or sixties in good health and CMV-seropositive. V and J are TRBV7-2 and TRBJ2-1, with D tentatively TRBD2 (6 bases). CDR3 protein: CASSLVAAYNEQFF. As DNA, the CDR3 is TGTGCCAGCAGCTTAGTAGCGGCCTACAATGAGCAGTTCTTC.